These 3 T cell receptor beta chains came from one sample sequenced in a study of lymphopenia after photon versus proton radiotherapy (dated by TCRdb to the late 2010s). Receptors were amplified or captured by the immunoSEQ multiplex PCR assay. Drawn from immuneACCESS, this table holds only the in-frame rearrangements with V and J called that TCRdb kept. Clones are partly lost; checked studies trace under half to an unresolved V gene and leave the rest unexplained. Recorded for this sample are around 63,000 clones; about 90% of them occurred a single time. The ten most abundant clones make up 11% of the sample. Sequenced here: peripheral blood, sampled from a patient treated with proton-based radiotherapy. These TCRs come from a man older than 75 with esophageal cancer.

The V gene is TRBV5-6, the J gene TRBJ2-3; the D is unclear. Per germline, CDR1 SGHDT and CDR2 YYEEEE. The CDR3 is 12 residues long. V shed 4 bases and J shed 14 bases, with 17 bases lying between them. The CDR3 reads CASSTRTAAPYF. In nucleotides, the CDR3 is TGTGCCAGCAGCACTCGGACGGCCGCTCCGTATTTT.

The chain links TRBV5-6 to TRBJ2-5; no firm D call. Germline V lookup: CDR1 SGHDT, CDR2 YYEEEE. The V end was cut by 0 bases, the J end by 11 bases, with 17 bases between. CDR3 size: 14 residues. The CDR3 here is CASSLATRPREQYF. The CDR3 DNA is TGTGCCAGCAGCTTGGCTACCAGACCTCGTGAGCAGTACTTC.

The J gene is TRBJ2-5, the V gene TRBV19; 9 bases map to TRBD1. V lost 4 bases to trimming and J lost 5 bases; unmatched junction nucleotides: 8. CDR1 and CDR2 (germline): LNHDA, SQIVND (reference sequence). CDR3 length equals 15 residues. CDR3 sequence (DNA): TGTGCCAGTAGTAACTTACAGGGGGCGGGGGAGACCCAGTACTTC. It specifies CASSNLQGAGETQYF. Full variable domain (missing parts from reference TRBV19 and TRBJ2-5): DGGITQSPKYLFRKEGQNVTLSCEQNLNHDAMYWYRQDPGQGLRLIYYSQIVNDFQKGDIAEGYSVSREKKESFPLTVTSAQKNPTAFYLCASSNLQGAGETQYFGPGTRLLVL.